This T cell receptor beta chain was retrieved from a study of OX40 agonist ivuxolimab in advanced cancers. Across the study: The patients got ivuxolimab, which is an agonistic anti-OX40 (CD134) antibody. Prior checkpoint blockade (anti-PD-1, anti-PD-L1 or anti-CTLA-4) was permitted; approximately 44% had it. Study-wide findings and caveats: CD8+ T cells (on average) carried more expanded clones than CD4+ T cells.

Only in-frame clones appear in the TCRdb table, and some are missing; sequencing was by immunoSEQ multiplex PCR. The table has some 80,000 clones, 85% to 95% seen once. Per germline, CDR1 SGHAT and CDR2 FQNNGV. The CDR3 contains 15 residues. The V gene end was trimmed by 3 bases and the J gene end by 5 bases; junction bases not matched to a gene: 4. Of note for this clone: Its antigen remains unidentified.

The TCR originated in an adult with an advanced solid tumor such as melanoma, head and neck, liver or kidney cancer. The chain employs TRBV11-2 and TRBJ2-5; 12 bases agree with TRBD1. Here the sequenced sample was CD4+ or CD8+ T cells sorted from blood, taken in a trial of the OX40 agonist ivuxolimab. This chain's CDR3 is CASSFGTGGWETQYF. CDR3 DNA: TGTGCCAGCAGCTTCGGGACAGGGGGCTGGGAGACCCAGTACTTC.